A selection of T cell receptor beta chains follows, all from one sample in a study of T cells after yellow fever vaccination. TCRdb called the 5' RACE reads again in MiXCR, with one record for every CDR3 protein. The data show approximately 550,000 distinct CDR3 sequences, with 15% to 20% seen just once and 13% to 15% held by the top ten. The sample was PBMCs, taken 15 days after the yellow fever booster vaccination. The receptors were sampled from a man younger than 40 who received the YFV17D yellow fever vaccine. Both conserved end residues are part of each CDR3. The order of the fields is V gene, clone size, D gene, J gene, CDR3 protein, CDR3 DNA. The D gene is left open where the match is weak. The listing skips clone size in some rows; elsewhere it reads once, few, many or a size class.

TRBV28	.	TRBD2	TRBJ2-2	CASRAGSHTGELFF	TGTGCCAGCAGAGCGGGATCACACACCGGGGAGCTGTTTTTT
TRBV4-3	.	TRBD2	TRBJ2-7	CASSPVAGASPEQYF	TGCGCCAGCAGCCCTGTAGCGGGAGCCTCTCCGGAGCAGTACTTC
TRBV7-2	.	.	TRBJ2-1	CASSLTSSHNEQFF	TGTGCCAGCAGCCTAACTAGCAGCCACAATGAGCAGTTCTTC
TRBV29-1	.	TRBD2	TRBJ2-1	CSVVGGLAGGLDEQFF	TGCAGCGTTGTCGGCGGGCTAGCGGGAGGGTTGGATGAGCAGTTCTTC
TRBV18	.	TRBD2	TRBJ2-7	CASSPRGTSGSYEQYF	TGTGCCAGCTCACCACGGGGCACTAGCGGGAGCTACGAGCAGTACTTC
TRBV18	.	.	TRBJ2-5	CASSIDRETQYF	TGTGCCAGCTCGATCGACCGAGAGACCCAGTACTTC
TRBV5-1	.	.	TRBJ1-1	CASSLLDPGELDTEAFF	TGCGCCAGCAGCTTGTTGGACCCGGGAGAGTTGGACACTGAAGCTTTCTTT
TRBV7-9	.	TRBD2	TRBJ2-5	CASSLSYAGLEKETQYF	TGTGCCAGCAGCTTGAGTTACGCGGGACTAGAGAAAGAGACCCAGTACTTC
TRBV19	.	.	TRBJ2-7	CASSIFWQGNSYEQYF	TGTGCCAGTAGTATATTTTGGCAGGGGAACTCCTACGAGCAGTACTTC
TRBV5-1	.	.	TRBJ1-5	CASSSGEGYQPQHF	TGCGCCAGCAGCTCTGGTGAGGGATATCAGCCCCAGCATTTT
TRBV4-3	.	.	TRBJ2-5	CASSQTSQETQYF	TGCGCCAGCAGCCAAACTAGCCAAGAGACCCAGTACTTC
TRBV20-1	many	TRBD1	TRBJ1-1	CSARGSGQANTEAFF	TGCAGTGCTAGAGGCTCGGGACAGGCCAACACTGAAGCTTTCTTT
TRBV7-2	.	.	TRBJ2-1	CASSFSGLDEQFF	TGTGCCAGCAGCTTTTCGGGGTTGGATGAGCAGTTCTTC
TRBV12-3/TRBV12-4	many	.	TRBJ1-3	CASSLRGTPGNTIYF	TGTGCCAGCAGTTTAAGGGGAACCCCTGGAAACACCATATATTTT
TRBV24-1	few	.	TRBJ2-1	CATSEVGRNEQFF	TGTGCCACCAGTGAGGTGGGGCGCAATGAGCAGTTCTTC
TRBV2	few	TRBD2	TRBJ2-1	CASRKGLANNEQFF	TGTGCCAGCAGGAAGGGACTAGCGAACAATGAGCAGTTCTTC
TRBV7-6	.	.	TRBJ2-2	CASSSRQNGELFF	TGTGCCAGCAGCTCCCGGCAAAACGGGGAGCTGTTTTTT